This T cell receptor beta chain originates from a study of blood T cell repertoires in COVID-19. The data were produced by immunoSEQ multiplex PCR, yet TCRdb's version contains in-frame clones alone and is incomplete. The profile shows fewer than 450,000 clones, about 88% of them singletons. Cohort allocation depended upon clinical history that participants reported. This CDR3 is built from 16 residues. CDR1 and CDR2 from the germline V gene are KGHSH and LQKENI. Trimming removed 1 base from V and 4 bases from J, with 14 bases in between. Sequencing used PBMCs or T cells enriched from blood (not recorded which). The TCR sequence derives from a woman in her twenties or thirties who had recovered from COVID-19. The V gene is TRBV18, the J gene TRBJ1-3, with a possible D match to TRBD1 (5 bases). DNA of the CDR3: TGTGCCAGCTCACCACGTGGGGCTCAAGTAGGAAACACCATATATTTT. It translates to CASSPRGAQVGNTIYF.